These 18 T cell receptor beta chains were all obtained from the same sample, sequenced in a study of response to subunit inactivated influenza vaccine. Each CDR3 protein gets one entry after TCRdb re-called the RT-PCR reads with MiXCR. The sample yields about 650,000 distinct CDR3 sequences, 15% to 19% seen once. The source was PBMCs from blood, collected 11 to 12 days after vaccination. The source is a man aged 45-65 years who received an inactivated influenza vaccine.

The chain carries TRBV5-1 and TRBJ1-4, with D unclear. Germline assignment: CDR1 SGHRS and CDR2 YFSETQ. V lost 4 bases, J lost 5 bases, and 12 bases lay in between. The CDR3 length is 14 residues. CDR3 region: CASSLDGVNEKLFF. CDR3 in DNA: TGCGCCAGCAGCCTGGACGGAGTCAATGAAAAACTGTTTTTT.

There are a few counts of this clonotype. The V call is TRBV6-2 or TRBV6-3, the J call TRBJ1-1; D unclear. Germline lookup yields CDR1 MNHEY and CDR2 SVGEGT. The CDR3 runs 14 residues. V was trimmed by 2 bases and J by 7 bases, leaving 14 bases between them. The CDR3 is CASSYISDISEAFF. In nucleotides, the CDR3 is TGTGCCAGCAGTTACATCTCGGATATCAGTGAAGCTTTCTTT.

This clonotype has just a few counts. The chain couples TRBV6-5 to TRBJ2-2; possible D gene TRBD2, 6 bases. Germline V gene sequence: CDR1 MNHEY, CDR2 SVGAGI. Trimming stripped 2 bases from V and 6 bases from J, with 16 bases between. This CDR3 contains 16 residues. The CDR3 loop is CASSYVSRLVPGELFF. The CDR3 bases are TGTGCCAGCAGTTACGTCTCGAGACTAGTCCCCGGGGAGCTGTTTTTT.

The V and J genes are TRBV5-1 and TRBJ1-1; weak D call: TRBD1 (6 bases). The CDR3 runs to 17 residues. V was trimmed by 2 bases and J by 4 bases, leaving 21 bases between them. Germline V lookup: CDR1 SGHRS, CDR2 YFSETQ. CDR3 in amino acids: CASSFGTKTGLGTEAFF. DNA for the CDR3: TGCGCCAGCAGCTTTGGAACGAAGACAGGTTTGGGCACTGAAGCTTTCTTT. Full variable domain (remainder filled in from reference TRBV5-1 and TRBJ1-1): KAGVTQTPRYLIKTRGQQVTLSCSPISGHRSVSWYQQTPGQGLQFLFEYFSETQRNKGNFPGRFSGRQFSNSRSEMNVSTLELGDSALYLCASSFGTKTGLGTEAFFGQGTRLTVV.

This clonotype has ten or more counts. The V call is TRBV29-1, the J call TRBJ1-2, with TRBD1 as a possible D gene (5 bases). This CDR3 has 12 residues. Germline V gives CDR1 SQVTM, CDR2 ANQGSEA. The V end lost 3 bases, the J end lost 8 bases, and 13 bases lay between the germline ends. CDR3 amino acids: CSVDDGASGYTF. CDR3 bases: TGCAGCGTTGATGATGGGGCAAGCGGCTACACCTTC.

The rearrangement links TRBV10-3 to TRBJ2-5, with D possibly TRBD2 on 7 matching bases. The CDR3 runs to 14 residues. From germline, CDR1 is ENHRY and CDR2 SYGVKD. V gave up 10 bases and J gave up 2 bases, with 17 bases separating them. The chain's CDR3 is CATAGAPGQETQYF. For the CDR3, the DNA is TGTGCCACCGCGGGGGCCCCGGGTCAAGAGACCCAGTACTTC.

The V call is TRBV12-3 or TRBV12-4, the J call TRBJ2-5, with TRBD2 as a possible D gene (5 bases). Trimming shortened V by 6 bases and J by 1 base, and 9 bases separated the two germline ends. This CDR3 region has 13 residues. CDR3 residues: CASSQLGQETQYF. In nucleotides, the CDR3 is TGTGCCAGCAGCCAACTAGGCCAAGAGACCCAGTACTTC.

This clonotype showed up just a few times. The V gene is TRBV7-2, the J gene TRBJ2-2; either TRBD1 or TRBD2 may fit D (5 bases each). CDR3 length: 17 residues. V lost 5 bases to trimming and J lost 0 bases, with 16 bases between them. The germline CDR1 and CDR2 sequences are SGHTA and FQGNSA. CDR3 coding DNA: TGTGCCAGCAGCCTTACCCCGGGACCGCCGAACACCGGGGAGCTGTTTTTT. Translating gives CASSLTPGPPNTGELFF.

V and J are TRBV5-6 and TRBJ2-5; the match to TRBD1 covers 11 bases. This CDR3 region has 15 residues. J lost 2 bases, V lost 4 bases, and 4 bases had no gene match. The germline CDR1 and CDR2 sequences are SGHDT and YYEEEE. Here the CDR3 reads CASSIGQGAQETQYF. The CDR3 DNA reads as TGTGCCAGCAGCATCGGACAGGGGGCTCAAGAGACCCAGTACTTC.

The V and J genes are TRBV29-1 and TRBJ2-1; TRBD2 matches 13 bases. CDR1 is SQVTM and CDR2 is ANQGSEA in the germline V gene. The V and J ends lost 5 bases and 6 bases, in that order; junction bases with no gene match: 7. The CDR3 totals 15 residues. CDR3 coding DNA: TGCAGCGTTCCCAGACTAGCGGGAGGTGGCAATGAGCAGTTCTTC. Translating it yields CSVPRLAGGGNEQFF.

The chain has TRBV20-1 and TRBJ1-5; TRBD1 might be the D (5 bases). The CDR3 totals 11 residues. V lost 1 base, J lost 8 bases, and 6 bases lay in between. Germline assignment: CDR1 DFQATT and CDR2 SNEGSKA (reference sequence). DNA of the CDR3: TGCAGTGCTAGAGCGGGGGAGCCCCAGCATTTT. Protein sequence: CSARAGEPQHF.

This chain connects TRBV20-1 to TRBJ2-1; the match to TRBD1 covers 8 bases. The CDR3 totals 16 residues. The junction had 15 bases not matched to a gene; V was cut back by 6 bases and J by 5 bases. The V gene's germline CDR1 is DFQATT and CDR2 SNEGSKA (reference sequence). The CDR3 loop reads CSAISARDRTDNEQFF. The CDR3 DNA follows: TGCAGTGCCATTTCAGCCCGGGACAGGACAGACAATGAGCAGTTCTTC.

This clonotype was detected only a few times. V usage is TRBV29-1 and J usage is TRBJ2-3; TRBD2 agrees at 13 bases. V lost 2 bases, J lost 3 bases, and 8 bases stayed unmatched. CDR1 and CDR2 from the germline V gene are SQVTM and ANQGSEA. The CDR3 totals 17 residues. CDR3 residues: CSVEYPGLAGVTDTQYF. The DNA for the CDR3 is TGCAGCGTTGAATATCCCGGACTAGCGGGAGTTACAGATACGCAGTATTTT.

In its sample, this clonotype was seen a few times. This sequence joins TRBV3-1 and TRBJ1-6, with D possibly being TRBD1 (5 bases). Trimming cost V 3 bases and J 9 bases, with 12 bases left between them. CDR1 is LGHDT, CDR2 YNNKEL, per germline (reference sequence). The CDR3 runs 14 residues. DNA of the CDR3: TGTGCCAGCAGCCATATTCAGGGAGGTTCACCCCTCCACTTT. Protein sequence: CASSHIQGGSPLHF. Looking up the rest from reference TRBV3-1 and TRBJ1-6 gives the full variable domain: DTAVSQTPKYLVTQMGNDKSIKCEQNLGHDTMYWYKQDSKKFLKIMFSYNNKELIINETVPNRFSPKSPDKAHLNLHINSLELGDSAVYFCASSHIQGGSPLHFGNGTRLTVT.

CDR3 DNA: TGTGCCAGCAGCAACAGGGGAAACACTGAAGCTTTCTTT. Amino acids: CASSNRGNTEAFF. This chain connects TRBV7-9 to TRBJ1-1, with 7 bases that match TRBD1. V gave up 5 bases and J gave up 2 bases; unmatched junction bases: 2. CDR1 is SEHNR, CDR2 FQNEAQ, per germline (reference sequence). This CDR3 spans 13 amino acids.

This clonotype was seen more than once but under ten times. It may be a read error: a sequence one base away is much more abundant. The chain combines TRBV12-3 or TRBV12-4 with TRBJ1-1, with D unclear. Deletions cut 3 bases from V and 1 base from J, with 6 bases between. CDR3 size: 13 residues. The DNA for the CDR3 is TGTGCCAGCAGTTTCGGACCGAACACTGAAGCTTTCTTT. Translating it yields CASSFGPNTEAFF.

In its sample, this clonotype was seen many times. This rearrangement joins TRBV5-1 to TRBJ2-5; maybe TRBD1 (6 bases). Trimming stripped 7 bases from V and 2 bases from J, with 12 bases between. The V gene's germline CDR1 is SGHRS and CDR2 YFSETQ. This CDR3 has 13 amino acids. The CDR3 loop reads CASYGTRQETQYF. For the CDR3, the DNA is TGCGCCAGCTACGGGACACGGCAAGAGACCCAGTACTTC.

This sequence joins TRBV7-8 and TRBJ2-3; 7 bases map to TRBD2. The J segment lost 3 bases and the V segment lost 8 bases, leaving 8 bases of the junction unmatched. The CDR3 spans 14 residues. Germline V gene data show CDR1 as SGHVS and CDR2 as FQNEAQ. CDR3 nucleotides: TGTGCCAGCGCCCCGGGCGGGAGTACAGATACGCAGTATTTT. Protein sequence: CASAPGGSTDTQYF.